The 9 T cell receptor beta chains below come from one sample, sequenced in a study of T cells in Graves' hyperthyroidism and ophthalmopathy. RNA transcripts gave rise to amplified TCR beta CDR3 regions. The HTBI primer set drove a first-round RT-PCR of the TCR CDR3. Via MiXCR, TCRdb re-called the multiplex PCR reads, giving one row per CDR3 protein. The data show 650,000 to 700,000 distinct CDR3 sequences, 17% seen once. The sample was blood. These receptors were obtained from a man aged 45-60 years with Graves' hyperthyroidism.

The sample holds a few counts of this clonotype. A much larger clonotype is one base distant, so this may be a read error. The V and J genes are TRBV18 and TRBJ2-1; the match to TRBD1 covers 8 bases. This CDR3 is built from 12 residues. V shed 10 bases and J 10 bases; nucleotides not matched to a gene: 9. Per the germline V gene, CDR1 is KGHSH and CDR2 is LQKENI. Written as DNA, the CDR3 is TGTGCCATCACGACAGGGGTTCAGGAGCAGTTCTTC. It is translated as CAITTGVQEQFF.

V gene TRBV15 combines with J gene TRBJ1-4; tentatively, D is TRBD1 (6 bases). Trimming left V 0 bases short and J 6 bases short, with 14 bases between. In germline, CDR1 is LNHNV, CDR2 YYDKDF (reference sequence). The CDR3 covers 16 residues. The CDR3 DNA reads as TGTGCCACCAGCAGAGATCTTGGGGGCGGTCATGAAAAACTGTTTTTT. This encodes CATSRDLGGGHEKLFF.

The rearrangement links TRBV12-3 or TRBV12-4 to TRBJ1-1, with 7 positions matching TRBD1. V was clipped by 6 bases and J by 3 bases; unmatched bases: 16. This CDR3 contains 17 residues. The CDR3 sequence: CASRPSGGTATHTEAFF. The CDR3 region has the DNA TGTGCCAGCAGACCCAGCGGCGGGACAGCGACTCACACTGAAGCTTTCTTT.

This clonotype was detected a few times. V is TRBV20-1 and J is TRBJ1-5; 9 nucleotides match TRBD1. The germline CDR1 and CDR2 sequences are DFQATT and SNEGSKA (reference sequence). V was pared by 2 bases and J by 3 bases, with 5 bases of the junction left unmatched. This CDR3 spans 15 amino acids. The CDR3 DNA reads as TGCAGTGCTAGATCGGGACAGGGTGCCAATCAGCCCCAGCATTTT. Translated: CSARSGQGANQPQHF.

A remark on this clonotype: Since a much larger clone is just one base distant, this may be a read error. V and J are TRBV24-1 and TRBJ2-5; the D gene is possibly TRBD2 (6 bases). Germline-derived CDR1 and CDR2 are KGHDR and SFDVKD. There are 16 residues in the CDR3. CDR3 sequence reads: CATSDLRFGGKETQHF. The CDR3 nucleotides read TGTGCCACCAGTGATTTGCGGTTCGGGGGAAAGGAGACCCAGCACTTC.

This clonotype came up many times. In nucleotides, the CDR3 is TGTGCCAGCAGCTTCTCCATCAGCGGGAGAAGCACAGATACGCAGTATTTT. Amino acids: CASSFSISGRSTDTQYF. This rearrangement joins TRBV11-2 to TRBJ2-3, with 8 bases aligning to TRBD2. Germline-derived CDR1 and CDR2 are SGHAT and FQNNGV. Trimming cost V 3 bases and J 0 bases; bases outside gene matches: 8. This CDR3 is built from 17 residues.

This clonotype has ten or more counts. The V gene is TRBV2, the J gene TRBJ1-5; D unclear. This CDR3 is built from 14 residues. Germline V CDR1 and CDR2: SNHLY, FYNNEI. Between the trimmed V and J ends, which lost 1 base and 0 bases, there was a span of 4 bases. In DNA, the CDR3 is TGTGCCAGCAGTGAAGGGACTAGCAATCAGCCCCAGCATTTT. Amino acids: CASSEGTSNQPQHF.

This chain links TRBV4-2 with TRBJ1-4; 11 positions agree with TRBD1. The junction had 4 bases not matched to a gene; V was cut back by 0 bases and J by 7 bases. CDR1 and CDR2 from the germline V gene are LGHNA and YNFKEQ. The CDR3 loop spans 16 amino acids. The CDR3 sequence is CASSQDQDRGLEKLFF. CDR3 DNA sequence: TGTGCCAGCAGCCAAGATCAGGACAGGGGGCTTGAAAAACTGTTTTTT.

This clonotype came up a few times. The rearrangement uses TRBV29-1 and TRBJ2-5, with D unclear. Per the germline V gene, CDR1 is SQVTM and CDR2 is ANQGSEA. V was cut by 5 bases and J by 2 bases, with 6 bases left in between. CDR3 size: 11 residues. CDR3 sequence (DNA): TGCAGCGTTCATATGCAAGAGACCCAGTACTTC. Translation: CSVHMQETQYF.